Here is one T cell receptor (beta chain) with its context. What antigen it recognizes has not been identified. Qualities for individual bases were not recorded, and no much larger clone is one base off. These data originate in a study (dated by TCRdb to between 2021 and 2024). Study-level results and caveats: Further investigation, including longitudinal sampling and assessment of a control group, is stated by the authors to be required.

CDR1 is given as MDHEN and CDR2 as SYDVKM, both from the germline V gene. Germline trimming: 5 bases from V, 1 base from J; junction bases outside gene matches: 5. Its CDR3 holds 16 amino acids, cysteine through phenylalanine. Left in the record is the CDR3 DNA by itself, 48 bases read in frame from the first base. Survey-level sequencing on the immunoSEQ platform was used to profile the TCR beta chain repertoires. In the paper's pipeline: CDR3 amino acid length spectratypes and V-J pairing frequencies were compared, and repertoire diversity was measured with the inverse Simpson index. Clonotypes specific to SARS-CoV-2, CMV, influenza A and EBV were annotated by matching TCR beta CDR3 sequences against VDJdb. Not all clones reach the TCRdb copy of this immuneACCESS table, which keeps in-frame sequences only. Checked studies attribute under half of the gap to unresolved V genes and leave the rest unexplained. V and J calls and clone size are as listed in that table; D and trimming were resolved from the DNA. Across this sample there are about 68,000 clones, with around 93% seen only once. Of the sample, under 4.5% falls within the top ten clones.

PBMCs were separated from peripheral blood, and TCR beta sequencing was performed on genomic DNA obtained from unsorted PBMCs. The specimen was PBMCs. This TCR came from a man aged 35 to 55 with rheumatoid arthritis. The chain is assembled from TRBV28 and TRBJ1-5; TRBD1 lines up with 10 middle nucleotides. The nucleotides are TGTGCCAGCAGTACAGGGGACAGGGGAAGCAATCAGCCCCAGCATTTT. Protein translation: CASSTGDRGSNQPQHF.